The source of this T cell receptor (beta chain) is a study of shared clonotypes between healthy human individuals. V gave up 5 bases and J gave up 4 bases; unmatched junction bases: 6. The CDR3 spans 15 residues. Per germline, CDR1 MGHRA and CDR2 YSYEKL. As defined, naive CD8 cells were CD45RO-negative and positively selected for CCR7, with terminally differentiated effector memory CD45RA+ cells excluded. Study-level points and caveats: The generation probabilities recorded for non-shared clonotypes fell below those of clonotypes shared by all four donors. What naive subsets generally showed was a larger estimated richness than memory subsets showed.

Comment on this clone: What it binds is not known. The same CDR3 arises from other DNA sequences in this sample as well.

Assay used: immunoSEQ multiplex PCR; TCRdb lists only in-frame clones, some missing. In the table there are more than 2 million clones, approximately 92% of which are singletons. The V call is TRBV4-1, the J call TRBJ2-1; 9 nucleotides align to TRBD2. The sequenced sample was naive CD8+ T cells from PBMCs. The receptor's source is a man between 18 and 35 years old in good health. Some clones in this sample may be carry-over from other donors' samples. CDR3 in DNA: TGCGCCAGCAGCTCGAGACTAGCGGTATACAATGAGCAGTTCTTC. It yields the protein CASSSRLAVYNEQFF.